A selection of T cell receptor beta chains follows, all from one sample in a study of TIL therapy for anti-PD-1-resistant metastatic lung cancer. Sequencing was performed with immunoSEQ multiplex PCR; in TCRdb, only in-frame clones are kept and a portion is missing. The sample carries roughly 20,000 clones, about two thirds recorded once. The sequences come from blood, collected at baseline. The source of these receptors is a person aged 25 to 85 with non-small cell lung cancer. The CDR3 runs from the conserved cysteine through the conserved F or W. A D gene is named only where the DNA matches it firmly. The size field is filled for only some rows; it gives once, few, many or a size class.

D	V	size	J	DNA	CDR3
TRBD1	TRBV27	-	TRBJ1-2	TGTGCCAGCAGTCCTCGACAGGGCATCTATGGCTACACCTTC	CASSPRQGIYGYTF
-	TRBV3-1/TRBV3-2	-	TRBJ1-5	TGTGCCAGCAGCCTATCTCATAGGAATCAGCCCCAGCATTTT	CASSLSHRNQPQHF
-	TRBV18	-	TRBJ2-5	TGTGCCAGCTCACCACCGAGGTCAAGGGGCTCCTCGGAGACCCAGTACTTC	CASSPPRSRGSSETQYF
-	TRBV2	-	TRBJ1-2	TGTGCCAGCAGTGAAGAAGGGAACTATGGCTACACCTTC	CASSEEGNYGYTF
-	TRBV12-3/TRBV12-4	few	TRBJ1-5	TGTGCCAGCAGTTTAAGTAGCAATCAGCCCCAGCATTTT	CASSLSSNQPQHF
-	TRBV7-2	-	TRBJ1-2	TGTGCCAGCAGCCCCACCCGGGACATAAACAGCTATGGCTACACCTTC	CASSPTRDINSYGYTF
-	TRBV18	few	TRBJ2-1	TGTGCCAGCTCACCAATGACTGGAGAGCAGTTCTTC	CASSPMTGEQFF
TRBD1	TRBV3-1/TRBV3-2	once	TRBJ1-3	TGTGCCAGCAGCCAAGGGGTCGGACAGGACAGAAACACCATATATTTT	CASSQGVGQDRNTIYF
-	TRBV19	-	TRBJ2-7	TGTGCCAGTACTCGCGGACCGGGGGTAGCCTACGAGCAGTACTTC	CASTRGPGVAYEQYF
-	TRBV5-1	-	TRBJ1-1	TGCGCCAGCAGCTTGGAGCAGATGAACACTGAAGCTTTCTTT	CASSLEQMNTEAFF
TRBD2	TRBV25-1	-	TRBJ2-5	TGTGCCAGCAGTCCCCGCAAGGCCCTAGCGGGGGCGGGAGAGACCCAGTACTTC	CASSPRKALAGAGETQYF
-	TRBV4-2	-	TRBJ1-2	TGTGCCAGCAGCCCTCCACAGGGACTAGCTAACTATGGCTACACCTTC	CASSPPQGLANYGYTF
-	TRBV19	-	TRBJ2-5	TGTGCCAGTAGTATGAGCATCCAAGAGACCCAGTACTTC	CASSMSIQETQYF
-	TRBV5-1	-	TRBJ2-2	TGCGCCAGCAGCGAGGGGACCCGGGTCCGGGAGCTGTTTTTT	CASSEGTRVRELFF
-	TRBV27	few	TRBJ2-1	TGTGCCAGCAGTTTATTCGGGACGTCCGCCTACAATGAGCAGTTCTTC	CASSLFGTSAYNEQFF
TRBD1	TRBV6-2/TRBV6-3	-	TRBJ1-2	TGTGCCAGCAGTGACCCTATATTCCCCGGGACAGCTAACTATGGCTACACCTTC	CASSDPIFPGTANYGYTF
-	TRBV6-5	once	TRBJ2-5	TGTGCCAGCAGTCCGGGACCACCGCCTGCCACCCAGTACTTC	CASSPGPPPATQYF
-	TRBV19	-	TRBJ1-1	TGTGCCAGTACTGGTAGGGCTGAAGCTTTCTTT	CASTGRAEAFF
TRBD1	TRBV15	-	TRBJ1-4	TGTGCCACCAGCAGGGCGAGGACAGGGGCTAATGAAAAACTGTTTTTT	CATSRARTGANEKLFF
-	TRBV6-2/TRBV6-3	-	TRBJ1-2	TGTGCCAGCAGTTACCAGGGCCTCTATGGCTACACCTTC	CASSYQGLYGYTF
TRBD1	TRBV9	-	TRBJ2-5	TGTGCCAGCAGTGAGGGGGCTAGAGAGACCCAGTACTTC	CASSEGARETQYF
TRBD1	TRBV6-1	medium-sized	TRBJ1-2	TGTGCCAGCAGTGATCCACCGGACAGGGGAGATGGCTACACCTTC	CASSDPPDRGDGYTF
-	TRBV2	once	TRBJ1-2	TGTGCCAGCAGTGTAGATGAGGGCTATGGCTACACCTTC	CASSVDEGYGYTF
-	TRBV10-3	-	TRBJ1-1	TGTGCCATCAGTGGGGGGGGCACTGAAGCTTTCTTT	CAISGGGTEAFF
TRBD1	TRBV7-2	once	TRBJ1-2	TGTGCCAGCAGTGGGACAGGACCGAACTATGGCTACACCTTC	CASSGTGPNYGYTF
-	TRBV30	-	TRBJ2-7	TGTGCCTGGAGTACGAGCTCCTACGAGCAGTACTTC	CAWSTSSYEQYF
-	TRBV18	few	TRBJ1-6	TGTGCCAGCTCACCACGAGCAGGGGATAATTCACCCCTCCACTTT	CASSPRAGDNSPLHF
-	TRBV9	-	TRBJ1-1	TGTGCCAGCAGCGGGGGACTTAACACTGAAGCTTTCTTT	CASSGGLNTEAFF
TRBD1	TRBV18	once	TRBJ1-1	TGTGCCAGCTCCCCCCGGACAGGGAGTGAAGACACTGAAGCTTTCTTT	CASSPRTGSEDTEAFF
TRBD2	TRBV4-2	-	TRBJ2-1	TGTGCCAGCAGCTCCCGGGCTAGCGGGGGGGCGAATGAGCAGTTCTTC	CASSSRASGGANEQFF
-	TRBV2	-	TRBJ2-1	TGTGCCAGCAGGGCCTCCTTTTCGTTCTTC	CASRASFSFF
-	TRBV6-6	few	TRBJ1-1	TGTGCCAGCAGTAGGACAGACGGGAACACTGAAGCTTTCTTT	CASSRTDGNTEAFF
-	TRBV5-5	-	TRBJ2-6	TGTGCCAGCAGCTTGACAGTATACTCTGGGGCCAACGTCCTGACTTTC	CASSLTVYSGANVLTF
TRBD1	TRBV15	few	TRBJ1-2	TGTGCCACCAGTAACGACAGGGGAGCGGGCTACACCTTC	CATSNDRGAGYTF
TRBD1	TRBV30	-	TRBJ1-1	TGTGCCTGGTGGGAGACAGGGGCTAGGACTGAAGCTTTCTTT	CAWWETGARTEAFF
-	TRBV5-5	few	TRBJ2-1	TGTGCCAGCAGCTTGGCGGGTTTCTACAATGAGCAGTTCTTC	CASSLAGFYNEQFF
-	TRBV27	-	TRBJ2-3	TGTGCCAGTCAACGGGGGGATACGCAGTATTTT	CASQRGDTQYF
-	TRBV15	-	TRBJ1-1	TGTGCCACCAGCAGAGGAACCGGGACACCCAACACTGAAGCTTTCTTT	CATSRGTGTPNTEAFF
-	TRBV7-9	-	TRBJ2-1	TGTGCCAGCAGCCCGGAGTCGGCGGGTTACAATGAGCAGTTCTTC	CASSPESAGYNEQFF
TRBD1	TRBV28	medium-sized	TRBJ1-2	TGTGCCAGCAGCGACAGGGCATATGGCTACACCTTC	CASSDRAYGYTF
-	TRBV2	-	TRBJ2-7	TGTGCCAGCAGCCCGGGACTGGAAGAGCAGTACTTC	CASSPGLEEQYF
-	TRBV30	-	TRBJ2-1	TGTGCCTGGGGATACCGGGACTCCCGCCGCGGTGAGCAGTTCTTC	CAWGYRDSRRGEQFF
-	TRBV20-1	once	TRBJ1-1	TGCAGTGGCGCGGGTTACACTGAAGCTTTCTTT	CSGAGYTEAFF
-	TRBV10-2	once	TRBJ2-1	TGCGCCAGCAGTACTACATACAATGAGCAGTTCTTC	CASSTTYNEQFF
-	TRBV5-1	-	TRBJ1-1	TGCGCCAGCAGCTTGACAGGGTTGAACACTGAAGCTTTCTTT	CASSLTGLNTEAFF
TRBD1	TRBV4-3	medium-sized	TRBJ2-1	TGCGCCAGCAGCCAAGGGAGACAGGGATCCAATGAGCAGTTCTTC	CASSQGRQGSNEQFF
-	TRBV18	-	TRBJ1-1	TGTGCCAGCTCGACCGTAATGAACACTGAAGCTTTCTTT	CASSTVMNTEAFF